Listed below are T cell receptor beta chains from one sample, sequenced in a study of T cell responses to AZD1222 COVID-19 vaccine. Profiled with immunoSEQ multiplex PCR; TCRdb holds only in-frame clones, not every one. The profile shows some 150,000 clones, around 90% of them singletons. The sequencing used peripheral blood, collected on day 0 of MenACWY control vaccination. The receptors were gathered from an adult in good health. CDR3s include the opening cysteine and the closing phenylalanine or tryptophan.

TRBV28 | 14 | CASSSGQVTGELFF
TRBV25-1 | 12 | CASSDRGTEAFF
TRBV7-9 | 14 | CASRTGTGRDEQYF
TRBV6-4 | 14 | CASRGTSGSGEQFF
TRBV3-1/TRBV3-2 | 12 | CASSQGPGELFF
TRBV7-9 | 14 | CASSPGGTSGEQFF
TRBV7-2 | 15 | CASSLAGGVGSPLHF
TRBV25-1 | 15 | CASSMTSGATDTQYF
TRBV5-1 | 14 | CASSLQGPNTEAFF
TRBV6-5 | 12 | CASGKGTGELFF
TRBV16 | 12 | CASSHQYNEQFF
TRBV7-9 | 15 | CASTVEAGYNYGYTF
TRBV27 | 13 | CASRGRGNEKLFF
TRBV30 | 10 | CAWGTREQYF
TRBV27 | 13 | CASTSRGATEAFF
TRBV2 | 14 | CASSGGIHTGELFF
TRBV4-2 | 16 | CASSQADRGGTGELFF
TRBV29-1 | 12 | CSVGGSSYEQYF
TRBV3-1/TRBV3-2 | 16 | CASSRMGQGTQETQYF
TRBV9 | 14 | CASSLHMGYNEQFF
TRBV6-5 | 15 | CASSWDRGFGYEQYF
TRBV7-9 | 16 | CASSAQTGLNNSPLHF
TRBV7-2 | 15 | CASSFSGGIDTEAFF
TRBV4-1 | 16 | CASSQSGLAATGELFF
TRBV4-1 | 16 | CASSQTGYDAGNTIYF
TRBV9 | 16 | CASSENFRGSGNTIYF
TRBV7-3 | 13 | CASSQDREETQYF
TRBV27 | 12 | CASTTGNSPLHF
TRBV2 | 12 | CASSSSGRHAFF
TRBV27 | 17 | CASRNTLRRVRDSPLHF
TRBV2 | 11 | CASDSEETQYF
TRBV7-9 | 14 | CASSRDQNNSPLHF
TRBV5-1 | 14 | CASSYEWGTDTQYF
TRBV7-9 | 14 | CASSSSTETYGYTF
TRBV4-1 | 13 | CASSLGLNSPLHF
TRBV11-2 | 13 | CASSVDREQTQYF
TRBV9 | 16 | CASSVLSRSSGNTIYF
TRBV6-6 | 12 | CASSRTVYEQYF
TRBV11-2 | 18 | CASSFSRMQYKRNTEAFF
TRBV10-3 | 14 | CAISGSDGPYEQYF
TRBV19 | 14 | CASSIGDRKNIQYF
TRBV11-2 | 15 | CASSPGMVQRYGYTF
TRBV19 | 13 | CASSIGGLYGYTF
TRBV3-1/TRBV3-2 | 13 | CASSLTGEYEQYF
TRBV28 | 15 | CASSFSRTGEAEAFF
TRBV20-1 | 10 | CSFGGVQQFF
TRBV3-1/TRBV3-2 | 14 | CASSQRGTYNEQFF
TRBV27 | 14 | CASTLWSGNSPLHF
TRBV27 | 13 | CASSSGAGYGYTF
TRBV5-1 | 14 | CASSSQGENTEAFF
TRBV6-2/TRBV6-3 | 12 | CASSYEPYEQYF